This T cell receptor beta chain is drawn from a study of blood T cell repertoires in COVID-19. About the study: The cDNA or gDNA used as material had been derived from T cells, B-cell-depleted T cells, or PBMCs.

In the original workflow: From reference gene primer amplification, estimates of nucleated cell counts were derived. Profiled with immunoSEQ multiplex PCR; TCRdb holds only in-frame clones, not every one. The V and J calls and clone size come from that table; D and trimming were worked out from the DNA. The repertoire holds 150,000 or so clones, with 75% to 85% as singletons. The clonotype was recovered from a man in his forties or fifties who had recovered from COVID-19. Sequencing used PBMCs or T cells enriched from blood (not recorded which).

This CDR3 reads CASSKGLELTDTQYF. The CDR3 coding sequence is TGTGCCAGCAGCAAGGGACTGGAGCTCACAGATACGCAGTATTTT. The chain joins TRBV9 to TRBJ2-3; TRBD2 is a possible D gene (6 bases). This CDR3 contains 15 residues. V shed 4 bases and J shed 2 bases, with 14 bases lying between them. The germline gives CDR1 SGDLS, CDR2 YYNGEE. Combining the CDR3 with reference TRBV9 and TRBJ2-3 gives the whole variable domain DSGVTQTPKHLITATGQRVTLRCSPRSGDLSVYWYQQSLDQGLQFLIQYYNGEERAKGNILERFSAQQFPDLHSELNLSSLELGDSALYFCASSKGLELTDTQYFGPGTRLTVL.